This note documents a single T cell receptor (beta chain) sequence. Its antigen is unknown. These data belong to a study of OX40 agonist ivuxolimab in advanced cancers. Study overall: Head and neck, renal cell, melanoma or hepatocellular carcinoma were the cancers that dose-escalation patients had. Study-wide results and limits: In a subset of nonresponders, normalized T-cell clonal expansion was also low. The mean number of expanded clones was higher in CD8+ T cells than in CD4+.

Autoimmune disease history or systemic immunosuppression led to patients being barred. V was pared by 5 bases and J by 4 bases, with 6 bases of the junction left unmatched. The germline CDR1 and CDR2 sequences are MNHEY and SVGAGI. This CDR3 is built from 15 residues. Repertoires were generated with immunoSEQ multiplex PCR, while TCRdb's copy carries only in-frame clones and drops some. The table lists about 64,000 clones, approximately 90% of them singletons. V is TRBV6-5 and J is TRBJ1-5, with 9 bases that match TRBD1. The material sequenced was CD4+ or CD8+ T cells sorted from blood, taken in a trial of the OX40 agonist ivuxolimab. This receptor was identified in an adult with an advanced solid tumor such as melanoma, head and neck, liver or kidney cancer. The DNA for the CDR3 is TGTGCCAGCAGTCCCGGGACAGGGAGGAATCAGCCCCAGCATTTT. This translates into CASSPGTGRNQPQHF.